The 9 T cell receptor beta chains in this list originate from one sample, sequenced in a study of post-analysis software for immune sequencing data. Libraries were made from TCR beta cDNA, and they carried unique molecular identifiers. One entry per CDR3 protein results from TCRdb running MiXCR on the PCR reads. The sample contains about 540,000 distinct CDR3 sequences, 30% to 40% of which appear only once. These receptors' targets are unknown. Study-wide results and caveats: Among five TRBV segments more frequent in patients than controls were TRBV5-6, TRBV5-1 and TRBV20-1.

Specimen: blood. The receptors derive from a girl under 18 with multiple sclerosis.

The chain links TRBV20-1 to TRBJ2-7; the D gene could be TRBD1 or TRBD2 (7 bases each). Trimming cost V 6 bases and J 5 bases, with 17 bases left between them. The CDR3 runs to 13 residues. Germline V gene lookup returns CDR1 DFQATT and CDR2 SNEGSKA (reference sequence). The CDR3 region has the DNA TGCAGTGCCTCAGGGGGGGCGGTACACGAGCAGTACTTC. Translating it yields CSASGGAVHEQYF.

This clonotype was observed a few times. The rearrangement links TRBV24-1 to TRBJ2-1, with 8 bases aligning to TRBD1. CDR3 size: 16 residues. J gave up 4 bases and V 0 bases, and 4 bases lay outside the gene matches. Germline loops: CDR1 KGHDR, CDR2 SFDVKD. As DNA, the CDR3 is TGTGCCACCAGTGATTTGCCAGGGGGCAGTTACAATGAGCAGTTCTTC. This sequence encodes CATSDLPGGSYNEQFF.

Only a few counts were recorded for this clonotype. The chain uses TRBV6-5 and TRBJ2-7; TRBD1 agrees at 8 bases. Trimming at V came to 10 bases and at J to 3 bases, leaving 17 bases not matched to a gene. This CDR3 is built from 16 residues. Per germline, CDR1 MNHEY and CDR2 SVGAGI. This chain's CDR3 is CATEKKPGTGNYEQYF. CDR3 nucleotides: TGTGCCACCGAAAAAAAACCCGGGACAGGAAACTACGAGCAGTACTTC.

This clonotype appeared a few times. V usage is TRBV5-1 and J usage is TRBJ2-7; D not certain. Looked up from germline, CDR1 is SGHRS and CDR2 is YFSETQ. The CDR3 runs 18 residues. Trimming removed 0 bases at V and 1 base at J, with 20 bases between. The CDR3 loop is CASSLGPLLGKGSYEQYF. The CDR3 bases are TGCGCCAGCAGCTTGGGCCCTCTTTTGGGGAAAGGGTCCTACGAGCAGTACTTC.

In DNA, the CDR3 is TGTGCCAGCAGCCGACAGGGTTGGACTGAAAAACTGTTTTTT. Its protein product is CASSRQGWTEKLFF. The rearrangement links TRBV7-2 to TRBJ1-4, with 7 bases matching TRBD1. CDR1 is SGHTA, CDR2 FQGNSA, per germline. Germline trimming cut 5 bases from V and 7 bases from J; bases unmatched to any gene: 7. The CDR3 contains 14 residues.

The chain joins TRBV12-3 or TRBV12-4 to TRBJ2-1; 9 nucleotides agree with TRBD1. With V trimmed by 8 bases and J by 7 bases, 15 bases remained unmatched. The CDR3 contains 16 residues. The CDR3 sequence: CASQGGPGQGINEQFF. CDR3 coding DNA: TGTGCCAGCCAGGGGGGACCGGGACAGGGTATAAATGAGCAGTTCTTC.

In this sample, this clonotype turned up a few times. The chain joins TRBV20-1 to TRBJ2-3; D remains unclear. Trimming stripped 1 base from V and 2 bases from J, with 13 bases between. Looked up from germline, CDR1 is DFQATT and CDR2 is SNEGSKA (reference sequence). The CDR3 contains 15 residues. The CDR3 DNA reads TGCAGTGCTAGAGGGCAGACTGGCTACACAGATACGCAGTATTTT. Protein: CSARGQTGYTDTQYF.

The rearrangement links TRBV2 to TRBJ1-2; 8 positions agree with TRBD1. CDR3 length: 13 residues. The trim removed 8 bases at V and 4 bases at J, leaving 6 bases unmatched. Per germline, CDR1 SNHLY and CDR2 FYNNEI. In DNA form, the CDR3 reads TGTGCCAGCGCAGGGGGCGGCAGCTATGGCTACACCTTC. Translating gives CASAGGGSYGYTF.

This clonotype has more than one count but fewer than ten. This chain connects TRBV5-1 to TRBJ2-4; maybe TRBD1 (5 bases). Looked up from germline, CDR1 is SGHRS and CDR2 is YFSETQ. Trimming removed 4 bases at V and 13 bases at J, with 12 bases between. CDR3 size: 11 residues. The CDR3 protein is CASSTQTVQYF. CDR3 in DNA: TGCGCCAGCAGCACTCAGACAGTCCAGTACTTC.